This T cell receptor (beta chain) comes out of a study of patients and donors after allogeneic stem cell transplantation. TCRdb used MiXCR to reprocess the RT-PCR reads, holding one entry per CDR3 protein. The sample has roughly 200,000 distinct CDR3 sequences, around 41% seen once; the top ten hold around 10%. This clonotype has a handful of counts. Sequencing was done on a sample of blood, either unsorted or a sorted T cell fraction (not recorded which). The receptor's source is a human donor who was either an allogeneic HSCT recipient or a stem cell or donor lymphocyte infusion donor (not recorded which). It is not recorded whose cells these are; they may come from a transplant donor.

CDR3 in DNA: TGTGCCAGCAGTCTAGGGGCGGGGGGACCCTACAATGAGCAGTTCTTC. Protein: CASSLGAGGPYNEQFF. The J gene is TRBJ2-1, the V gene TRBV12-3 or TRBV12-4, with 8 bases that match TRBD2. This CDR3 contains 16 residues. With V trimmed by 5 bases and J by 2 bases, 8 bases remained unmatched.